The 22 T cell receptor beta chains below come from one sample, sequenced in a study of T cell responses to AZD1222 COVID-19 vaccine. Using immunoSEQ multiplex PCR, the repertoire was profiled, and TCRdb retains in-frame clones only, with some absent. The data contain roughly 150,000 clones, more than 85% of them seen just once; the ten biggest clones take up more than 0.9%. The starting material was peripheral blood, obtained 28 days after the second AZD1222 dose. The receptors come from an adult who received the AZD1222 COVID-19 vaccine.

This chain's CDR3 is CASSYRGGQGVEKLFF. The CDR3 nucleotides read TGTGCCAGCAGTTACCGTGGGGGCCAGGGGGTTGAAAAACTGTTTTTT. This chain connects TRBV6-5 to TRBJ1-4; TRBD1 aligns across 7 bases. Germline-derived CDR1 and CDR2 are MNHEY and SVGAGI. CDR3 length equals 16 residues. The V segment lost 2 bases and the J segment 7 bases; nucleotides outside the gene matches: 10.

This chain links TRBV29-1 with TRBJ1-1, with D tentatively TRBD1 (5 bases). The V gene lost 8 bases and the J gene lost 3 bases, with 13 bases spanning the gap. CDR1 is SQVTM, CDR2 ANQGSEA, per germline. The CDR3 runs 12 residues. The CDR3 DNA reads as TGCAGCCTAGCAGTAGGGGACACTGAAGCTTTCTTT. Amino acid sequence: CSLAVGDTEAFF. Full variable domain (remainder filled in from reference TRBV29-1 and TRBJ1-1): SAVISQKPSRDICQRGTSLTIQCQVDSQVTMMFWYRQQPGQSLTLIATANQGSEATYESGFVIDKFPISRPNLTFSTLTVSNMSPEDSSIYLCSLAVGDTEAFFGQGTRLTVV.

This clone has just a few counts. The V and J genes are TRBV7-9 and TRBJ1-1; unclear D gene. CDR3 length: 12 amino acids. V was clipped by 1 base and J by 7 bases, with 7 bases between them. CDR1 and CDR2 from the germline V gene are SEHNR and FQNEAQ (reference sequence). CDR3 loop: CASSLDHFEAFF. The CDR3 coding sequence is TGTGCCAGCAGCTTAGATCACTTTGAAGCTTTCTTT.

The chain combines TRBV27 with TRBJ2-1, with no clear D. Germline CDR1 and CDR2: MNHEY and SMNVEV (reference sequence). This CDR3 spans 13 amino acids. Trimming took 3 bases from V and 5 from J, leaving 8 bases between them. The CDR3 is CASSLIRNNEQFF. CDR3 nucleotide sequence: TGTGCCAGCAGTTTGATACGGAACAATGAGCAGTTCTTC.

The chain links TRBV11-2 to TRBJ2-1, with D possibly being TRBD1 (5 bases). Germline assignment: CDR1 SGHAT and CDR2 FQNNGV. This CDR3 contains 14 residues. Between the trimmed V and J ends, which lost 1 base and 9 bases, there was a span of 13 bases. The CDR3: CASSLGGPGFEQFF. The CDR3, as DNA: TGTGCCAGCAGCTTAGGGGGCCCAGGGTTTGAGCAGTTCTTC.

The V and J genes are TRBV6-2 or TRBV6-3 and TRBJ1-6, with D perhaps TRBD1 (6 bases). CDR3 length: 14 amino acids. CDR1 and CDR2 from the germline V gene are MNHEY and SVGEGT. V lost 6 bases, J lost 10 bases, and 16 bases lay in between. The CDR3 DNA is TGTGCCAGCAGCCCCGAGGGGGGCTACTCACCCCTCCACTTT. Translation: CASSPEGGYSPLHF.

The genes are TRBV5-1 and TRBJ1-4, with D possibly being TRBD1 (6 bases). The V gene's germline CDR1 is SGHRS and CDR2 YFSETQ. The CDR3 runs to 13 residues. Deletions cut 3 bases from V and 6 bases from J, with 9 bases between. The CDR3 region has the DNA TGCGCCAGCAGCTCGAGGACAGATGAAAAACTGTTTTTT. Residues: CASSSRTDEKLFF.

The CDR3 region is CASSLGMGLIYF. CDR3 bases: TGCGCCAGCAGCTTGGGAATGGGACTAATATACTTC. J is TRBJ2-7 and V is TRBV5-1, with TRBD2 identical over 7 bases. The germline gives CDR1 SGHRS, CDR2 YFSETQ. The CDR3 is 12 amino acids. The trim removed 0 bases at V and 13 bases at J, leaving 7 bases unmatched.

This chain links TRBV14 with TRBJ1-1; D is possibly TRBD1 (5 bases). V dropped 2 bases and J dropped 4 bases, with 8 bases sitting between them. Germline CDR1 is SGHDN and CDR2 is FVKESK. This CDR3 region has 13 residues. The DNA of the CDR3 is TGTGCCAGCAGCCAACAGGGCGGCACTGAAGCTTTCTTT. It codes for CASSQQGGTEAFF.

This sequence joins TRBV20-1 and TRBJ2-3; D remains unclear. Deletions cut 1 base from V and 4 bases from J, with 3 bases between. This CDR3 comprises 11 residues. Germline loops: CDR1 DFQATT, CDR2 SNEGSKA (reference sequence). In nucleotides, the CDR3 is TGCAGTGCTAGAGGGTCAGATACGCAGTATTTT. It specifies CSARGSDTQYF.

The chain recombines TRBV5-4 with TRBJ2-3, with D possibly matching TRBD2 (6 bases). The V end lost 3 bases, the J end lost 0 bases, and 14 bases lay between the germline ends. The CDR3 extends over 16 amino acids. Germline assignment: CDR1 SGHNT and CDR2 YYREEE (reference sequence). CDR3 in DNA: TGTGCCAGCAGCTCCCGGGCGCGGGGAAGCACAGATACGCAGTATTTT. It translates to CASSSRARGSTDTQYF.

The rearrangement joins TRBV7-2 to TRBJ2-7; D not resolved. Trimming left V 1 base short and J 4 bases short, with 8 bases between. The CDR3 is 13 amino acids. CDR1 is SGHTA, CDR2 FQGNSA, per germline. CDR3 nucleotide sequence: TGTGCCAGCAGCTTAGAAGGCAATTACGAGCAGTACTTC. As protein: CASSLEGNYEQYF.

Written as DNA, the CDR3 is TGTGCCAGCAGTGTGCAGGGCGGCAATTCACCCCTCCACTTT. Amino acid sequence: CASSVQGGNSPLHF. This rearrangement joins TRBV2 to TRBJ1-6; TRBD1 is a possible D gene (5 bases). V was cut by 4 bases and J by 7 bases, with 11 bases left in between. The germline V gene has CDR1 SNHLY and CDR2 FYNNEI. This CDR3 spans 14 amino acids.

The V gene is TRBV6-5, the J gene TRBJ1-2; no clear D gene. CDR1 and CDR2 (germline): MNHEY, SVGAGI. V gave up 4 bases and J gave up 2 bases, with 8 bases separating them. This CDR3 region has 13 residues. CDR3 DNA sequence: TGTGCCAGCAGTTTACTTCAAAACTATGGCTACACCTTC. Amino acids: CASSLLQNYGYTF.

The gene calls are TRBV14 and TRBJ2-2, with unresolved D. This CDR3 contains 14 residues. Germline lookup yields CDR1 SGHDN and CDR2 FVKESK. Between the trimmed V and J ends, which lost 0 bases and 7 bases, there was a span of 9 bases. CDR3 nucleotides: TGTGCCAGCAGCCAAGACGGTCCCTACGGGGAGCTGTTTTTT. Its translation is CASSQDGPYGELFF.

The chain employs TRBV7-3 and TRBJ2-3, with 7 positions matching TRBD1. The V gene's germline CDR1 is SGHTA and CDR2 FQGTGA. With V trimmed by 3 bases and J by 4 bases, 4 bases remained unmatched. The CDR3 sequence is 14 residues long. The CDR3 here is CASSLTGFADTQYF. The CDR3 DNA follows: TGTGCCAGCAGCTTGACAGGGTTTGCAGATACGCAGTATTTT. Combining the CDR3 with reference TRBV7-3 and TRBJ2-3 gives the whole variable domain GAGVSQTPSNKVTEKGKYVELRCDPISGHTALYWYRQSLGQGPEFLIYFQGTGAADDSGLPNDRFFAVRPEGSVSTLKIQRTERGDSAVYLCASSLTGFADTQYFGPGTRLTVL.

CDR3 sequence: CASSRELGIPYEQYF. The CDR3 DNA reads as TGTGCCAGCAGCCGCGAACTAGGGATCCCCTACGAGCAGTACTTC. The rearrangement uses TRBV14 and TRBJ2-7; tentative D call: TRBD2 (5 bases). There are 15 residues in the CDR3. V gave up 4 bases and J gave up 2 bases, with 15 bases separating them. CDR1 is SGHDN, CDR2 FVKESK, per germline.

This chain joins TRBV5-6 and TRBJ1-1; 8 positions agree with TRBD1. J lost 4 bases, V lost 4 bases, and 9 bases had no gene match. Germline V CDR1 and CDR2: SGHDT, YYEEEE. CDR3 length: 15 residues. CDR3 nucleotides: TGTGCCAGCAGCCGGCAGGGGGCGCGAAGCACTGAAGCTTTCTTT. This gives the protein CASSRQGARSTEAFF.

The chain uses TRBV6-5 and TRBJ2-5; D unclear. The germline V and J ends were trimmed by 6 bases and 10 bases, with 24 bases remaining between them. Germline values: CDR1 MNHEY, CDR2 SVGAGI. CDR3 size: 15 residues. The CDR3 DNA reads TGTGCCAGCAGGTGGCAGGCCCCTTCCCAAGGTGGCCAGTACTTC. Amino acid sequence: CASRWQAPSQGGQYF.

The chain is built from TRBV4-1 and TRBJ1-1; D uncertain. Germline lookup yields CDR1 MGHRA and CDR2 YSYEKL. Trimming shortened V by 4 bases and J by 0 bases, and 9 bases separated the two germline ends. CDR3 size: 14 residues. The CDR3 here is CASSRGPLNTEAFF. CDR3 sequence (DNA): TGCGCCAGCAGCCGTGGACCGCTGAACACTGAAGCTTTCTTT.

The rearrangement links TRBV7-6 to TRBJ1-1, with 11 nucleotides matching TRBD1. J was trimmed by 5 bases and V by 5 bases; bases with no gene match: 10. This CDR3 spans 16 amino acids. From germline, CDR1 is SGHVS and CDR2 FNYEAQ. CDR3 loop: CASSPGQGARGTEAFF. CDR3 nucleotides: TGTGCCAGCAGCCCAGGACAGGGGGCAAGGGGAACTGAAGCTTTCTTT.

The chain employs TRBV2 and TRBJ1-1; the D is unclear. Per the germline V gene, CDR1 is SNHLY and CDR2 is FYNNEI. V gave up 1 base and J gave up 5 bases, with 17 bases separating them. The CDR3 contains 16 residues. The CDR3 protein is CASSEEFSYGGTEAFF. CDR3 bases: TGTGCCAGCAGTGAAGAATTCAGTTATGGAGGGACTGAAGCTTTCTTT.